This is a list of T cell receptor beta chains from one sample in a study of cytomegalovirus exposure and HLA in healthy donors. Sequencing was performed with immunoSEQ multiplex PCR; in TCRdb, only in-frame clones are kept and a portion is missing. Of 76,000 or so clones listed, over 60% are singletons. What was sequenced was PBMCs. The source of these receptors is a woman aged 40 to 50 in good health and CMV-seropositive. Each CDR3 is given with its conserved first and last residue. The D gene is left open where the match is weak. Some rows have no size entry. The others give once, few or many, or a class for an expanded clone.

TRBJ1-1	NA	NA	TRBV18	CASSPSGREAEAFF	TGTGCCAGCTCACCAAGTGGGAGGGAAGCTGAAGCTTTCTTT
TRBJ1-3	NA	NA	TRBV30	CAWSGERGNTIYF	TGTGCCTGGAGTGGGGAGAGGGGAAACACCATATATTTT
TRBJ1-1	few	NA	TRBV4-1	CASSQVPTGTEAFF	TGCGCCAGCAGCCAAGTCCCCACGGGCACTGAAGCTTTCTTT
TRBJ2-3	NA	TRBD1	TRBV5-8	CATPGTASTDTQYF	TGTGCCACGCCGGGGACAGCTAGCACAGATACGCAGTATTTT
TRBJ2-7	NA	TRBD1	TRBV27	CASSSRTGNSYEQYF	TGTGCCAGCAGTTCCAGGACAGGGAACTCCTACGAGCAGTACTTC
TRBJ2-2	NA	TRBD1	TRBV11-2	CASSLARTGSNTGELFF	TGTGCCAGCAGCTTAGCCCGGACAGGTTCTAACACCGGGGAGCTGTTTTTT
TRBJ1-1	NA	NA	TRBV11-2	CASTPGGALGVNTEAFF	TGTGCCAGCACCCCGGGAGGGGCCCTGGGAGTGAACACTGAAGCTTTCTTT
TRBJ2-7	few	NA	TRBV4-1	CASSQEPGGTTYEQYF	TGCGCCAGCAGCCAGGAGCCCGGGGGTACTACCTACGAGCAGTACTTC
TRBJ2-5	NA	TRBD1	TRBV4-3	CASSRQGAYRETQYF	TGCGCCAGCAGCCGACAGGGGGCGTATCGAGAGACCCAGTACTTC
TRBJ2-1	NA	TRBD2	TRBV6-5	CASSSGTSGPYNEQFF	TGTGCCAGCAGTTCCGGGACTAGCGGGCCCTACAATGAGCAGTTCTTC
TRBJ2-2	few	NA	TRBV5-1	CASSRVQGNTGELFF	TGCGCCAGCAGCCGCGTCCAGGGGAACACCGGGGAGCTGTTTTTT
TRBJ2-3	NA	TRBD2	TRBV10-1	CASGSGRAADTQYF	TGCGCCTCTGGTAGCGGGAGGGCCGCAGATACGCAGTATTTT
TRBJ1-5	NA	TRBD1	TRBV4-3	CASSQGGHGQGNQPQHF	TGCGCCAGCAGCCAAGGAGGCCACGGACAGGGCAATCAGCCCCAGCATTTT
TRBJ2-2	few	NA	TRBV9	CASSGPTGNTGELFF	TGTGCCAGCAGCGGACCGACAGGGAACACCGGGGAGCTGTTTTTT
TRBJ1-5	NA	NA	TRBV7-2	CASSLDRANNQPQHF	TGTGCCAGCAGCTTAGACAGGGCCAACAATCAGCCCCAGCATTTT
TRBJ1-1	NA	NA	TRBV29-1	CSVLQGMKTEAFF	TGCAGCGTTCTCCAGGGTATGAAGACTGAAGCTTTCTTT
TRBJ2-7	NA	NA	TRBV5-1	CASSLTDRSYEQYF	TGCGCCAGCAGCTTGACCGACAGGTCCTACGAGCAGTACTTC
TRBJ1-1	once	NA	TRBV6-6	CASSYSSGEATEAFF	TGTGCCAGCAGTTACTCGTCAGGGGAAGCGACTGAAGCTTTCTTT
TRBJ2-7	NA	NA	TRBV10-3	CAISDLEIYEQYF	TGTGCCATCAGTGATTTAGAGATCTACGAGCAGTACTTC
TRBJ2-7	NA	TRBD1	TRBV28	CASSLYGTGVNYEQYF	TGTGCCAGCAGTTTATACGGGACAGGGGTGAACTACGAGCAGTACTTC
TRBJ1-2	NA	TRBD1	TRBV5-6	CASSQDRAYGYTF	TGTGCCAGCAGCCAAGACAGGGCATATGGCTACACCTTC
TRBJ1-2	NA	NA	TRBV5-6	CASSWGGRDHYGYTF	TGTGCCAGCAGCTGGGGGGGCAGGGATCACTATGGCTACACCTTC
TRBJ2-1	NA	TRBD2	TRBV30	CAWGRRGGREQFF	TGTGCCTGGGGTCGGCGGGGGGGCAGAGAGCAGTTCTTC
TRBJ2-5	NA	TRBD1	TRBV19	CASSIRTGGETQYF	TGTGCCAGTAGTATTCGGACAGGAGGAGAGACCCAGTACTTC
TRBJ2-5	NA	NA	TRBV7-2	CASSGDSQETQYF	TGTGCCAGCAGTGGAGACAGTCAAGAGACCCAGTACTTC
TRBJ1-5	NA	TRBD1	TRBV27	CASSSGQGSLNQPQHF	TGTGCCAGCAGTTCGGGACAGGGGAGCCTCAATCAGCCCCAGCATTTT
TRBJ2-3	NA	NA	TRBV6-5	CATTSQVGTDTQYF	TGTGCCACCACTTCGCAGGTGGGCACAGATACGCAGTATTTT
TRBJ1-3	few	NA	TRBV4-3	CASSQDLRGVGNTIYF	TGCGCCAGCAGCCAAGATCTGCGGGGAGTGGGAAACACCATATATTTT
TRBJ2-5	NA	NA	TRBV7-8	CASSPSGVSAQYF	TGTGCCAGCAGCCCGAGTGGTGTTTCGGCCCAGTACTTC
TRBJ1-1	NA	NA	TRBV5-1	CASSLDYGEINTEAFF	TGCGCCAGCAGCTTGGATTATGGGGAGATAAACACTGAAGCTTTCTTT
TRBJ1-5	few	TRBD1	TRBV15	CATSQTGSNQPQHF	TGTGCCACCAGCCAGACAGGGAGCAATCAGCCCCAGCATTTT
TRBJ1-2	NA	TRBD1	TRBV4-1	CASSQAKTQGAPSSYTF	TGCGCCAGCAGCCAAGCAAAAACCCAGGGGGCGCCGAGTAGCTACACCTTC
TRBJ1-2	NA	TRBD1	TRBV6-6	CASSDRANYGYTF	TGTGCCAGCTCTGACAGGGCCAACTATGGCTACACCTTC
TRBJ2-1	NA	NA	TRBV4-3	CASSLGGRNEQFF	TGCGCCAGCAGCCTCGGGGGGCGAAATGAGCAGTTCTTC
TRBJ2-1	NA	TRBD1	TRBV5-1	CASSWGQGMENNEQFF	TGCGCCAGCAGCTGGGGACAGGGAATGGAAAACAATGAGCAGTTCTTC